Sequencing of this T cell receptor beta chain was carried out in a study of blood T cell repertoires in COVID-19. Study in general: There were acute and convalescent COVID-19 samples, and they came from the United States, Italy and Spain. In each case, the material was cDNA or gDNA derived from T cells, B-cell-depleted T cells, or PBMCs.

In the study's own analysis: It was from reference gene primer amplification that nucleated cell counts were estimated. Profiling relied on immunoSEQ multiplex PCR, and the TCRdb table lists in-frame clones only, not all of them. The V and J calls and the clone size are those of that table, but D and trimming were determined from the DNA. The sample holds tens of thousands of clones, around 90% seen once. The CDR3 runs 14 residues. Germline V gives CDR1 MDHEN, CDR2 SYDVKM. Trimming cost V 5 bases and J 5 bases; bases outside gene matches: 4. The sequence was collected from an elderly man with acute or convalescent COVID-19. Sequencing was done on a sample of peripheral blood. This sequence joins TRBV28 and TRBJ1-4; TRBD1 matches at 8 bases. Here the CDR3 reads CASSPGDRNEKLFF. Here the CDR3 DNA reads TGTGCCAGCAGTCCTGGGGACAGGAATGAAAAACTGTTTTTT.